The T cell receptor (beta chain) described here comes from a study of T cell responses to AZD1222 COVID-19 vaccine. Study-level points and caveats: Variant regions that are unmutated are reportedly the target of nearly half of spike-specific TCRs.

The V gene's germline CDR1 is SGHRS and CDR2 YFSETQ. The V segment lost 4 bases and the J segment 7 bases; nucleotides outside the gene matches: 10. This CDR3 contains 15 residues. Regarding this clone: Its cognate antigen is unknown.

The protocol was immunoSEQ multiplex PCR, while the TCRdb copy is restricted to in-frame clones and leaves out a portion. The profile covers 70,000 or so clones, with around four fifths appearing a single time and about 6.3% taken by the ten largest. The genes are TRBV5-1 and TRBJ1-4; TRBD1 agrees at 7 bases. This clonotype was obtained from an adult who received the AZD1222 COVID-19 vaccine. The material was peripheral blood, obtained 28 days after the second AZD1222 dose. The CDR3: CASSLLGTVGEKLFF. CDR3 in DNA: TGCGCCAGCAGCCTACTCGGGACAGTGGGTGAAAAACTGTTTTTT.